The sequence of this T cell receptor beta chain was determined in a study of blood T cell repertoires in COVID-19. Study-wide background: COVID-19 samples from acute and convalescent phases originated in the United States, Italy and Spain. PBMCs, B-cell-depleted T cells, or T cells were the source of the cDNA or gDNA that made up the material.

As processed by the authors: Using reference gene primer amplification, nucleated cell counts were estimated. The method was immunoSEQ multiplex PCR; TCRdb's version includes in-frame clones alone and lacks a portion of them. The DNA was the basis for D and trimming; V, J and clone size are from that table. The sample yields approximately 220,000 clones, around 84% seen once. The germline V gene encodes CDR1 ENHRY and CDR2 SYGVKD. Trimming shortened V by 5 bases and J by 4 bases, and 9 bases separated the two germline ends. The CDR3 spans 13 residues. Sequencing was carried out using peripheral blood. V gene TRBV10-3 combines with J gene TRBJ1-3; D is ambiguous. The sequence was obtained from a man aged 50 or older with acute or convalescent COVID-19. CDR3 sequence: CAISPDTGNTIYF. In DNA form, the CDR3 reads TGTGCCATCAGTCCCGACACGGGAAACACCATATATTTT.